One sample yielded the 23 T cell receptor beta chains listed below, sequenced in a study of T cells in Graves' hyperthyroidism and ophthalmopathy. Template material for amplifying TCR beta CDR3 regions consisted of RNA transcripts. First-round RT-PCR targeting the TCR CDR3 was performed with the HTBI primer set. In TCRdb, the multiplex PCR reads were re-called with MiXCR into one record per CDR3 protein. Of 400,000 to 600,000 distinct CDR3 sequences in the sample, roughly 15% are singletons; the top ten hold approximately 30%. The sample was blood. The receptors shown here come from a woman aged 25-40 years with Graves' ophthalmopathy.

The table lists this clonotype with a few counts. This sequence joins TRBV10-3 and TRBJ2-2; no firm D call. CDR3 length: 14 residues. Germline values: CDR1 ENHRY, CDR2 SYGVKD. With 7 bases removed from V and 0 bases from J, the gap between germline ends came to 9 bases. CDR3 region: CAIKWRPNTGELFF. The CDR3 DNA sequence: TGTGCCATCAAATGGCGCCCGAACACCGGGGAGCTGTTTTTT.

The chain couples TRBV6-7 to TRBJ2-1, with D possibly being TRBD2 (5 bases). TRBV6-7 is assigned to the ORF class and has an uncertain function. Trimming cost V 7 bases and J 8 bases, with 12 bases left between them. The CDR3 length is 12 residues. The CDR3 loop is CASTPGADEQFF. DNA of the CDR3: TGTGCCAGCACCCCTGGAGCGGATGAGCAGTTCTTC.

As concerns this clonotype: A much larger clone lies a single base off, so this may be a read error. This chain joins TRBV27 and TRBJ2-7; D is possibly TRBD1 or TRBD2 (5 bases each). CDR3 length: 13 amino acids. V was clipped by 4 bases and J by 4 bases, with 11 bases between them. Germline V gene data show CDR1 as MNHEY and CDR2 as SMNVEV (reference sequence). DNA for the CDR3: TGTGCCAGCAGTTGGGGGTCGAGATACGAGCAGTACTTC. Protein: CASSWGSRYEQYF.

The J gene is TRBJ2-2, the V gene TRBV6-1; 7 bases map to TRBD1. From germline, CDR1 is MNHNS and CDR2 SASEGT. The CDR3 runs 15 residues. J gave up 6 bases and V 7 bases, and 11 bases lay outside the gene matches. Here the CDR3 reads CASNSGGIIPGELFF. The CDR3 DNA is TGTGCCAGCAACTCAGGGGGAATAATTCCCGGGGAGCTGTTTTTT.

This clonotype occurred a few times. The rearrangement uses TRBV7-6 and TRBJ1-4; tentative D call: TRBD1 (6 bases). CDR1 and CDR2 (germline): SGHVS, FNYEAQ. The CDR3 consists of 16 residues. V was pared by 5 bases and J by 5 bases, with 18 bases between. The CDR3 protein is CASSPYRGAGNEKLFF. CDR3 nucleotides: TGTGCCAGCAGCCCTTACCGGGGGGCGGGCAATGAAAAACTGTTTTTT.

This clonotype was counted ten times or more. The rearrangement links TRBV5-1 to TRBJ2-7; 7 bases line up with TRBD2. The CDR3 contains 14 residues. CDR1 is SGHRS, CDR2 YFSETQ, per germline. The J segment lost 2 bases and the V segment lost 5 bases, leaving 7 bases of the junction unmatched. The CDR3 loop is CASREAGVTYEQYF. In nucleotides, the CDR3 is TGCGCCAGCAGGGAGGCGGGAGTGACCTACGAGCAGTACTTC.

The chain has TRBV3-1 and TRBJ1-1; no reliable D call. V lost 0 bases to trimming and J lost 3 bases, with 8 bases between them. The CDR3 covers 14 residues. Germline V CDR1 and CDR2: LGHDT, YNNKEL (reference sequence). This chain's CDR3 is CASSQDEWDTEAFF. CDR3 DNA: TGTGCCAGCAGCCAAGATGAGTGGGACACTGAAGCTTTCTTT. Looking up the rest from reference TRBV3-1 and TRBJ1-1 gives the full variable domain: DTAVSQTPKYLVTQMGNDKSIKCEQNLGHDTMYWYKQDSKKFLKIMFSYNNKELIINETVPNRFSPKSPDKAHLNLHINSLELGDSAVYFCASSQDEWDTEAFFGQGTRLTVV.

This chain uses TRBV30 with TRBJ2-5; 7 bases are a match to TRBD2. Germline assignment: CDR1 GTSNPN and CDR2 SVGIG (reference sequence). CDR3 length: 17 amino acids. J gave up 5 bases and V 0 bases, and 15 bases lay outside the gene matches. CDR3 region: CAWSVRVWGRAGETQYF. The CDR3, as DNA: TGTGCCTGGAGTGTACGGGTCTGGGGGAGGGCCGGGGAGACCCAGTACTTC.

This clonotype was seen at least ten times. J is TRBJ2-1 and V is TRBV12-3 or TRBV12-4; 8 nucleotides agree with TRBD1. The CDR3 runs to 12 residues. The V and J ends lost 7 bases and 8 bases, in that order; junction bases with no gene match: 4. The chain's CDR3 is CASIDRGHEQFF. In nucleotides, the CDR3 is TGTGCCAGCATCGACAGGGGCCATGAGCAGTTCTTC.

The chain employs TRBV28 and TRBJ2-1, with D perhaps given as TRBD1 or TRBD2 (5 bases each). This CDR3 comprises 13 residues. Trimming cost V 7 bases and J 9 bases, with 16 bases left between them. CDR1 and CDR2 (germline): MDHEN, SYDVKM. In nucleotides, the CDR3 is TGTGCCAGCACCGTAAGTCCTGGGGGTGAGCAGTTCTTC. This translates into CASTVSPGGEQFF.

This chain links TRBV12-5 with TRBJ2-1, with TRBD2 identical over 10 bases. The CDR3 has 18 residues. In germline, CDR1 is LGHNT, CDR2 FRNRAP. V shed 2 bases and J 3 bases; nucleotides not matched to a gene: 10. The CDR3 sequence: CASGLTETSGLFYNEQFF. The CDR3 nucleotides are TGTGCTAGTGGTTTGACCGAGACTAGCGGGCTTTTCTACAATGAGCAGTTCTTC.

This clonotype was recorded at least ten times. The gene calls are TRBV18 and TRBJ2-5; 14 bases map to TRBD2. The V and J ends lost 6 bases and 3 bases, in that order; junction bases with no gene match: 6. The CDR3 has 16 residues. The V gene's germline CDR1 is KGHSH and CDR2 LQKENI. CDR3 sequence reads: CASSRGLAGAKETQYF. The CDR3 DNA sequence: TGTGCCAGCTCGCGGGGACTAGCGGGAGCCAAAGAGACCCAGTACTTC.

The chain joins TRBV30 to TRBJ2-7; D remains ambiguous. The CDR3 has 12 residues. Germline values: CDR1 GTSNPN, CDR2 SVGIG (reference sequence). Trimming took off 3 bases at V and 5 bases at J, with 11 bases between the two ends. The CDR3 DNA reads as TGTGCCTGGAGCCCGCAAGGAAACGAGCAGTACTTC. This gives the protein CAWSPQGNEQYF.

This clonotype has ten or more counts. The chain couples TRBV28 to TRBJ2-7, with D hard to call. The CDR3 is made up of 13 amino acids. V lost 7 bases, J lost 1 base, and 11 bases lay in between. CDR1 and CDR2 (germline): MDHEN, SYDVKM. The CDR3 is CASTPVTSYEQYF. DNA of the CDR3: TGTGCCAGCACCCCTGTAACTTCCTACGAGCAGTACTTC.

There are many counts of this clonotype. This chain uses TRBV2 with TRBJ2-7, with 7 bases matching TRBD1. The length of the CDR3 is 14 residues. In germline, CDR1 is SNHLY, CDR2 FYNNEI. V was clipped by 6 bases and J by 3 bases; unmatched bases: 8. CDR3 amino acids: CASRTGTHYYEQYF. CDR3 sequence (DNA): TGTGCCAGCAGGACAGGGACACACTACTACGAGCAGTACTTC. Full variable domain (missing parts from reference TRBV2 and TRBJ2-7): EPEVTQTPSHQVTQMGQEVILRCVPISNHLYFYWYRQILGQKVEFLVSFYNNEISEKSEIFDDQFSVERPDGSNFTLKIRSTKLEDSAMYFCASRTGTHYYEQYFGPGTRLTVT.

This clonotype was seen only a few times. This rearrangement joins TRBV11-2 to TRBJ2-7; 11 bases line up with TRBD2. Germline trimming cut 7 bases from V and 3 bases from J; bases unmatched to any gene: 5. In germline, CDR1 is SGHAT, CDR2 FQNNGV. CDR3 length equals 14 residues. For the CDR3, the DNA is TGTGCCAGCACCCTGGGGACTAGCGGCTACGAGCAGTACTTC. Amino acid sequence: CASTLGTSGYEQYF.

This clonotype was counted at least ten times. The rearrangement links TRBV7-9 to TRBJ2-1; possibly TRBD2 for D (6 bases). V dropped 1 base and J dropped 5 bases, with 9 bases sitting between them. Germline V gives CDR1 SEHNR, CDR2 FQNEAQ (reference sequence). This CDR3 spans 14 amino acids. CDR3 protein: CASSLEAGHNEQFF. The CDR3 coding sequence is TGTGCCAGCAGCTTAGAGGCGGGGCACAATGAGCAGTTCTTC.

This clonotype has ten or more counts. The rearrangement uses TRBV27 and TRBJ1-6; D is undetermined. The germline V and J ends were trimmed by 6 bases and 5 bases, with 20 bases remaining between them. This CDR3 is built from 17 residues. The germline gives CDR1 MNHEY, CDR2 SMNVEV (reference sequence). In DNA, the CDR3 is TGTGCCAGCAGGTCCCTAGCCAGAGGTTTCCATAATTCACCCCTCCACTTT. Amino acids: CASRSLARGFHNSPLHF.

This clonotype showed up just a few times. The chain uses TRBV28 and TRBJ2-1; tentative D call: TRBD2 (6 bases). Germline V gene lookup returns CDR1 MDHEN and CDR2 SYDVKM. The CDR3 is 17 residues long. Trimming removed 7 bases at V and 2 bases at J, with 21 bases between. The DNA of the CDR3 is TGTGCCAGCACCACTGATAAGGGAGGTTTTACCTACAATGAGCAGTTCTTC. Residues: CASTTDKGGFTYNEQFF.

V gene TRBV15 combines with J gene TRBJ2-6; perhaps D is TRBD1 or TRBD2 (5 bases each). The CDR3 contains 17 residues. The ends were cut back, 5 bases at V and 0 bases at J, with 14 bases in the middle. In germline, CDR1 is LNHNV, CDR2 YYDKDF (reference sequence). The CDR3 sequence: CATSSPGRISGANVLTF. The CDR3 bases are TGTGCCACCAGCTCGCCGGGACGAATCTCTGGGGCCAACGTCCTGACTTTC.

The V and J genes are TRBV19 and TRBJ2-3; unclear D gene. V lost 1 base, J lost 4 bases, and 15 bases lay in between. Germline lookup yields CDR1 LNHDA and CDR2 SQIVND (reference sequence). The CDR3 loop spans 16 amino acids. Here the CDR3 reads CASSIGTWNEADTQYF. The DNA for the CDR3 is TGTGCCAGTAGTATAGGGACGTGGAATGAAGCAGATACGCAGTATTTT.

With respect to this clonotype: A clone one base away is much larger, so this may be a read error. This chain links TRBV2 with TRBJ2-3; D unclear. This CDR3 contains 14 residues. The germline gives CDR1 SNHLY, CDR2 FYNNEI. In DNA, the CDR3 is TGTGCCAGCGGTGAAGGGTTGGGCACAGATACGCAGTATTTT. This encodes CASGEGLGTDTQYF.

The chain couples TRBV7-8 to TRBJ1-1; 9 bases match TRBD1. Losses at the gene ends were 5 bases for V and 5 bases for J; bases not matched to a gene: 6. The CDR3 spans 14 residues. Germline assignment: CDR1 SGHVS and CDR2 FQNEAQ. CDR3 sequence (DNA): TGTGCCAGCAGCACGGGACAGGGAGAGACTGAAGCTTTCTTT. This translates into CASSTGQGETEAFF.